The 25 T cell receptor beta chains reported below all come from one sample, sequenced in a study of CD8 T cells in Susac syndrome. Random hexamers served to reverse transcribe roughly 0.45 to 1 ug RNA. TCRdb called the immunoSEQ multiplex PCR reads again in MiXCR, with one record for every CDR3 protein. The sample has approximately 180,000 distinct CDR3 sequences, around 94% seen once. The material sequenced was CD4+ T cells from PBMCs. The source is a human donor with Susac syndrome.

The rearrangement links TRBV30 to TRBJ2-7; the D is unclear. The CDR3 spans 12 residues. Germline lookup yields CDR1 GTSNPN and CDR2 SVGIG (reference sequence). The V gene lost 2 bases and the J gene lost 3 bases, with 8 bases spanning the gap. The CDR3 spells CAWSLSNYEQYF. As DNA, the CDR3 is TGTGCCTGGAGTTTAAGTAACTACGAGCAGTACTTC.

The V gene is TRBV5-6, the J gene TRBJ1-5; possible D gene TRBD1, 5 bases. In germline, CDR1 is SGHDT, CDR2 YYEEEE. V gave up 1 base and J gave up 6 bases, with 8 bases separating them. The CDR3 runs 13 residues. The CDR3 sequence is CASSLLQGQPQHF. In nucleotides, the CDR3 is TGTGCCAGCAGCTTGCTCCAGGGTCAGCCCCAGCATTTT.

CDR3 loop: CASSPARGTSGAEQYF. CDR3 sequence (DNA): TGTGCCAGCAGTCCTGCGAGGGGGACTAGCGGAGCCGAGCAGTACTTC. V usage is TRBV5-4 and J usage is TRBJ2-7; 11 bases match TRBD2. Per the germline V gene, CDR1 is SGHNT and CDR2 is YYREEE (reference sequence). The trim removed 5 bases at V and 6 bases at J, leaving 13 bases unmatched. This CDR3 comprises 16 residues.

This chain uses TRBV6-2 or TRBV6-3 with TRBJ2-7, with D perhaps given as TRBD1 or TRBD2 (5 bases each). V lost 7 bases and J 3 bases, leaving 22 bases between the germline ends. This CDR3 contains 16 residues. CDR1 is MNHEY and CDR2 is SVGEGT in the germline V gene. The CDR3 DNA is TGTGCCAGCACCGATCGGGGACCAGGGAATATCTACGAGCAGTACTTC. This gives the protein CASTDRGPGNIYEQYF.

V is TRBV20-1 and J is TRBJ1-1; D possibly corresponds to TRBD1 (6 bases). V lost 6 bases to trimming and J lost 0 bases, with 11 bases between them. This CDR3 is 13 amino acids long. Germline V gene data show CDR1 as DFQATT and CDR2 as SNEGSKA (reference sequence). The CDR3: CSAYREVNTEAFF. In nucleotides, the CDR3 is TGCAGTGCGTACAGGGAGGTGAACACTGAAGCTTTCTTT.

This clonotype was seen only once. Written as DNA, the CDR3 is TGTGCCAGCAGTTCCCCAGACACCGGGGAGCTGTTTTTT. It translates to CASSSPDTGELFF. The V call is TRBV27, the J call TRBJ2-2; D gene ambiguous. Germline V gene sequence: CDR1 MNHEY, CDR2 SMNVEV (reference sequence). Trimming removed 4 bases from V and 3 bases from J, with 6 bases in between. The CDR3 is 13 residues long.

The V and J genes are TRBV20-1 and TRBJ2-3, with D perhaps TRBD2 (5 bases). The CDR3 extends over 13 amino acids. CDR1 is DFQATT, CDR2 SNEGSKA, per germline (reference sequence). V was pared by 2 bases and J by 2 bases, with 8 bases between. The CDR3 coding sequence is TGCAGTGCTAGAAGGAGGCACACAGATACGCAGTATTTT. This codes for CSARRRHTDTQYF.

This CDR3 reads CASSQVMGGQTYEQYF. CDR3 DNA: TGTGCCAGCAGCCAAGTGATGGGAGGGCAAACCTACGAGCAGTACTTC. The rearrangement uses TRBV3-1 and TRBJ2-7; 7 bases are a match to TRBD2. V dropped 1 base and J dropped 2; count of bases not matched to a gene: 8. The germline V gene encodes CDR1 LGHDT and CDR2 YNNKEL (reference sequence). This CDR3 spans 16 amino acids.

The CDR3 sequence is CASSSLASEQYF. CDR3 in DNA: TGTGCCAGCAGTTCCCTAGCTTCCGAGCAGTACTTC. V and J are TRBV12-3 or TRBV12-4 and TRBJ2-7, with a possible D match to TRBD2 (5 bases). The length of the CDR3 is 12 residues. Deletions cut 4 bases from V and 6 bases from J, with 10 bases between.

This clonotype was detected once. The chain has TRBV29-1 and TRBJ1-1; TRBD1 is a possible D gene (5 bases). Germline V lookup: CDR1 SQVTM, CDR2 ANQGSEA. The CDR3 has 12 residues. Trimming left V 7 bases short and J 7 bases short, with 16 bases between. CDR3 sequence reads: CSGFRQTREAFF. Written as DNA, the CDR3 is TGCAGCGGGTTCCGACAGACGCGTGAAGCTTTCTTT.

The rearrangement uses TRBV3-1 and TRBJ2-5; 12 bases match TRBD2. Germline CDR1 is LGHDT and CDR2 is YNNKEL (reference sequence). V lost 4 bases, J lost 5 bases, and 11 bases stayed unmatched. The CDR3 loop spans 17 amino acids. This CDR3 reads CASSRRQTSGSGETQYF. CDR3 DNA sequence: TGTGCCAGCAGCCGCAGACAGACTAGCGGGAGCGGGGAGACCCAGTACTTC.

This clonotype appeared a single time. The rearrangement links TRBV9 to TRBJ1-1; TRBD1 matches 7 bases. V dropped 0 bases and J dropped 0; count of bases not matched to a gene: 8. The length of the CDR3 is 17 residues. Germline CDR1 and CDR2: SGDLS and YYNGEE. The CDR3 loop is CASSVAGGAAMNTEAFF. As DNA, the CDR3 is TGTGCCAGCAGCGTAGCAGGGGGAGCCGCTATGAACACTGAAGCTTTCTTT.

The V and J genes are TRBV6-6 and TRBJ2-1; TRBD2 matches 10 bases. With 0 bases clipped from V and 8 bases from J, the junction kept 7 bases outside the gene matches. The CDR3 consists of 16 residues. Germline loops: CDR1 MNHNY, CDR2 SVGAGI (reference sequence). The CDR3 is CASSYSTSGATYEQFF. The CDR3 DNA is TGTGCCAGCAGTTACTCTACTAGCGGGGCTACCTATGAGCAGTTCTTC.

The chain uses TRBV15 and TRBJ2-7; D ambiguous. Germline V lookup: CDR1 LNHNV, CDR2 YYDKDF (reference sequence). This CDR3 is built from 15 residues. Trimming pared 4 bases from V and 0 bases from J, leaving 13 bases between. The CDR3 sequence: CATSNRGDSSYEQYF. The CDR3 DNA reads as TGTGCCACCAGCAATAGAGGTGACTCCTCCTACGAGCAGTACTTC.

V usage is TRBV29-1 and J usage is TRBJ2-3; 8 positions agree with TRBD2. The J segment lost 4 bases and the V segment lost 8 bases, leaving 11 bases of the junction unmatched. CDR1 is SQVTM and CDR2 is ANQGSEA in the germline V gene. The CDR3 is 14 residues long. The CDR3 DNA follows: TGCAGCCAAGGGAGCGGGAGTGTGTCAGATACGCAGTATTTT. This translates into CSQGSGSVSDTQYF.

The chain employs TRBV9 and TRBJ2-7; 7 bases map to TRBD1. The CDR3 consists of 14 residues. The V and J ends lost 3 bases and 6 bases, in that order; junction bases with no gene match: 9. The V gene's germline CDR1 is SGDLS and CDR2 YYNGEE. In nucleotides, the CDR3 is TGTGCCAGCAGCGCCAATCCCGCAGGGGGCGAGCAGTACTTC. Protein: CASSANPAGGEQYF.

The chain employs TRBV4-2 and TRBJ1-2; D perhaps matches TRBD1 (5 bases). Germline loops: CDR1 LGHNA, CDR2 YNFKEQ. Between the trimmed V and J ends, which lost 0 bases and 4 bases, there was a span of 12 bases. This CDR3 comprises 15 residues. The CDR3 sequence: CASSQDETDFYGYTF. The CDR3 DNA follows: TGTGCCAGCAGCCAAGATGAGACAGACTTCTATGGCTACACCTTC.

V gene TRBV20-1 combines with J gene TRBJ1-2; D is unresolved. V lost 8 bases and J 0 bases, leaving 19 bases between the germline ends. The CDR3 covers 15 residues. Germline CDR1 and CDR2: DFQATT and SNEGSKA (reference sequence). The CDR3 bases are TGCAGTTCACCCGGTGGGTCCCAAGCTAACTATGGCTACACCTTC. Translated: CSSPGGSQANYGYTF.

The chain has TRBV20-1 and TRBJ1-5; 12 positions agree with TRBD1. Trimming at V came to 5 bases and at J to 6 bases, leaving 5 bases not matched to a gene. The CDR3 runs 14 residues. The germline CDR1 and CDR2 sequences are DFQATT and SNEGSKA (reference sequence). The CDR3 spells CSAGDRGRSQPQHF. Written as DNA, the CDR3 is TGCAGTGCTGGGGACAGGGGGCGAAGTCAGCCCCAGCATTTT.

The CDR3 loop is CASRTSGSPGEQYF. CDR3 nucleotides: TGTGCCAGCAGGACTAGCGGGAGCCCTGGCGAGCAGTACTTC. The chain joins TRBV28 to TRBJ2-7; 12 nucleotides align to TRBD2. The length of the CDR3 is 14 residues. The V gene's germline CDR1 is MDHEN and CDR2 SYDVKM. V lost 6 bases and J lost 6; bases outside the gene matches: 6.

The chain has TRBV30 and TRBJ1-5, with D uncertain. V was trimmed by 2 bases and J by 6 bases, leaving 17 bases between them. The CDR3 contains 15 residues. Germline CDR1 reads GTSNPN; CDR2 reads SVGIG (reference sequence). In nucleotides, the CDR3 is TGTGCCTGGAGTCTCGAAGGCCGCCCCGCTCAGCCCCAGCATTTT. The encoded protein is CAWSLEGRPAQPQHF.

This chain uses TRBV12-3 or TRBV12-4 with TRBJ1-5; D gene unclear. The CDR3 consists of 12 residues. V was shortened by 4 bases and J by 6 bases, with 7 bases between the two germline ends. In DNA form, the CDR3 reads TGTGCCAGCAGTTGGGCCGGTCAGCCCCAGCATTTT. Amino acid sequence: CASSWAGQPQHF.

The chain carries TRBV7-9 and TRBJ2-6; the D is unclear. V shed 1 base and J shed 0 bases, with 7 bases lying between them. The CDR3 is made up of 16 amino acids. From germline, CDR1 is SEHNR and CDR2 FQNEAQ (reference sequence). CDR3 DNA sequence: TGTGCCAGCAGCTTAGATGCGCACTCTGGGGCCAACGTCCTGACTTTC. It specifies CASSLDAHSGANVLTF.

The genes are TRBV29-1 and TRBJ1-1; maybe TRBD1 (6 bases). Germline CDR1 is SQVTM and CDR2 is ANQGSEA. V was pared by 7 bases and J by 4 bases, with 16 bases between. The CDR3 is 13 amino acids. CDR3 nucleotides: TGCAGCGCCCGGCAGGGGATGAGCACTGAAGCTTTCTTT. Residues: CSARQGMSTEAFF.

The chain uses TRBV24-1 and TRBJ1-2; TRBD1 aligns across 8 bases. The trim removed 11 bases at V and 10 bases at J, leaving 11 bases unmatched. In germline, CDR1 is KGHDR, CDR2 SFDVKD. CDR3 size: 12 residues. CDR3: CAISRGQGIYTF. The CDR3 nucleotides are TGTGCCATTTCGCGCGGACAGGGTATCTACACCTTC.